This entry lists 30 T cell receptor beta chains sequenced from one sample in a study of blood T cell repertoires in COVID-19 (dated by TCRdb to about 2020). The library came from the immunoSEQ multiplex PCR assay. Here the immuneACCESS table is served through TCRdb, limited to in-frame sequences with V and J called. Missing clones are a known gap in these copies; in checked studies unresolved V genes cover under half, and the rest lacks a known reason. This sample lists about 200,000 clones; under 90% were detected once. The ten largest account for 4.8% of the sample. The sequenced sample consisted of PBMCs or T cells enriched from blood (not recorded which). Receptors originate from a woman aged 45-59 years who had been exposed to COVID-19.

The chain has TRBV5-1 and TRBJ2-5, with 12 bases identical to TRBD2. Germline lookup yields CDR1 SGHRS and CDR2 YFSETQ. The ends lost 3 bases at V and 4 bases at J; junction bases unmatched: 4. The CDR3 extends over 15 amino acids. CDR3 residues: CASSSRLAGVETQYF. The CDR3 DNA reads as TGCGCCAGCAGCTCCAGACTAGCGGGGGTAGAGACCCAGTACTTC.

The chain recombines TRBV7-6 with TRBJ2-1; D unresolved. Trimming took off 1 base at V and 5 bases at J, with 6 bases between the two ends. This CDR3 comprises 13 residues. Germline values: CDR1 SGHVS, CDR2 FNYEAQ. This chain's CDR3 is CASSLGPHNEQFF. The CDR3 DNA is TGTGCCAGCAGCTTAGGTCCTCACAATGAGCAGTTCTTC.

The rearrangement links TRBV11-1 to TRBJ2-1; 9 bases fit TRBD2. The V gene's germline CDR1 is SGHAT and CDR2 FQDESV (reference sequence). The trim removed 7 bases at V and 0 bases at J, leaving 4 bases unmatched. The CDR3 spans 15 residues. The CDR3 reads CASTASGTSYNEQFF. The CDR3 DNA is TGTGCCAGCACAGCTAGCGGGACCTCCTACAATGAGCAGTTCTTC.

The V and J genes are TRBV19 and TRBJ1-5; the match to TRBD1 covers 9 bases. This CDR3 comprises 14 residues. Germline V gene lookup returns CDR1 LNHDA and CDR2 SQIVND (reference sequence). Trimming cost V 4 bases and J 7 bases; bases outside gene matches: 5. The CDR3 loop reads CASSTTGGGQPQHF. CDR3 DNA: TGTGCCAGTAGTACCACAGGGGGCGGGCAGCCCCAGCATTTT.

The chain uses TRBV5-4 and TRBJ2-1; 8 positions agree with TRBD2. The V segment lost 4 bases and the J segment 5 bases; nucleotides outside the gene matches: 5. Germline CDR1 reads SGHNT; CDR2 reads YYREEE (reference sequence). This CDR3 contains 14 residues. The CDR3 here is CASSHGGADNEQFF. In nucleotides, the CDR3 is TGTGCCAGCAGCCACGGGGGGGCGGACAATGAGCAGTTCTTC.

The V and J genes are TRBV7-2 and TRBJ2-2; no clear D. V lost 1 base and J 0 bases, leaving 6 bases between the germline ends. The germline V gene encodes CDR1 SGHTA and CDR2 FQGNSA. This CDR3 has 15 residues. CDR3 sequence reads: CASSLGATNTGELFF. CDR3 bases: TGTGCCAGCAGCTTAGGGGCGACGAACACCGGGGAGCTGTTTTTT. The variable domain in full, completed from reference TRBV7-2 and TRBJ2-2, reads GAGVSQSPSNKVTEKGKDVELRCDPISGHTALYWYRQSLGQGLEFLIYFQGNSAPDKSGLPSDRFSAERTGGSVSTLTIQRTQQEDSAVYLCASSLGATNTGELFFGEGSRLTVL.

The chain carries TRBV3-1 (or the pseudogene TRBV3-2) and TRBJ1-4; D gene uncertain. Trimming removed 2 bases at V and 12 bases at J, with 10 bases between. The CDR3 runs to 12 residues. Germline CDR1 LGHDT, CDR2 YNNKEL (reference sequence). The DNA for the CDR3 is TGTGCCAGCAGCCAAAACAGTAGAGAACTGTTTTTT. Translated, it gives CASSQNSRELFF.

The chain combines TRBV7-8 with TRBJ1-2; D is unresolved. CDR3 length: 14 residues. Per germline, CDR1 SGHVS and CDR2 FQNEAQ. The V end lost 3 bases, the J end lost 4 bases, and 12 bases lay between the germline ends. The CDR3 loop is CASSFAIYGYGYTF. In nucleotides, the CDR3 is TGTGCCAGCAGCTTTGCTATCTACGGCTATGGCTACACCTTC. The full variable domain, completed using reference TRBV7-8 and TRBJ1-2, is GAGVSQSPRYKVAKRGQDVALRCDPISGHVSLFWYQQALGQGPEFLTYFQNEAQLDKSGLPSDRFFAERPEGSVSTLKIQRTQQEDSAVYLCASSFAIYGYGYTFGSGTRLTVV.

The chain joins TRBV7-9 to TRBJ1-3; perhaps TRBD1 as D (5 bases). V was cut by 4 bases and J by 1 base, with 8 bases left in between. The CDR3 is 14 residues long. Looked up from germline, CDR1 is SEHNR and CDR2 is FQNEAQ (reference sequence). The CDR3 nucleotides are TGTGCCAGCAGCTCTAGGGGTTCTGGAAACACCATATATTTT. It translates to CASSSRGSGNTIYF.

This CDR3 reads CAWSVRGGAEAFF. Written as DNA, the CDR3 is TGTGCCTGGAGTGTTCGGGGGGGAGCTGAAGCTTTCTTT. J is TRBJ1-1 and V is TRBV30; weak D call: TRBD1 (5 bases). The V end lost 0 bases, the J end lost 6 bases, and 11 bases lay between the germline ends. Germline loops: CDR1 GTSNPN, CDR2 SVGIG (reference sequence). CDR3 length: 13 residues.

The chain uses TRBV4-2 and TRBJ1-2; no clear D. V lost 1 base and J 4 bases, leaving 13 bases between the germline ends. This CDR3 is 15 amino acids long. Germline loops: CDR1 LGHNA, CDR2 YNFKEQ. CDR3 sequence: CASSQGAFGLYGYTF. Here the CDR3 DNA reads TGTGCCAGCAGCCAAGGGGCTTTTGGACTCTATGGCTACACCTTC.

This sequence joins TRBV7-9 and TRBJ2-5, with 8 bases fitting TRBD1. The CDR3 has 13 amino acids. CDR1 is SEHNR, CDR2 FQNEAQ, per germline (reference sequence). The CDR3 region has the DNA TGTGCAGGACAGGGATCGGGTCAAGAGACCCAGTACTTC. This translates into CAGQGSGQETQYF.

This chain connects TRBV18 to TRBJ1-3, with D possibly matching TRBD1 (6 bases). Germline CDR1 reads KGHSH; CDR2 reads LQKENI. V was clipped by 1 base and J by 3 bases, with 16 bases between them. This CDR3 comprises 17 residues. As DNA, the CDR3 is TGTGCCAGCTCACCACGGGGGCAGGGACCGGTTGGAAACACCATATATTTT. Translating it yields CASSPRGQGPVGNTIYF.

The table lists this clone with a few counts. The chain combines TRBV6-5 with TRBJ2-1; 7 positions agree with TRBD2. The germline CDR1 and CDR2 sequences are MNHEY and SVGAGI. This CDR3 is built from 15 residues. Losses at the gene ends were 6 bases for V and 0 bases for J; bases not matched to a gene: 5. The chain's CDR3 is CASRAAGSSYNEQFF. In DNA, the CDR3 is TGTGCCAGCAGGGCAGCGGGGAGCTCCTACAATGAGCAGTTCTTC.

The V and J genes are TRBV19 and TRBJ2-4, with 7 bases aligning to TRBD1. Germline V gives CDR1 LNHDA, CDR2 SQIVND (reference sequence). V dropped 3 bases and J dropped 5; count of bases not matched to a gene: 10. The CDR3 consists of 16 residues. The CDR3 is CASSIRQGDWENIQYF. In DNA form, the CDR3 reads TGTGCCAGTAGTATTAGACAGGGTGATTGGGAAAACATTCAGTACTTC.

The chain combines TRBV3-1 (or the pseudogene TRBV3-2) with TRBJ1-1; unclear D gene. Germline V lookup: CDR1 LGHDT, CDR2 YNNKEL (reference sequence). The CDR3 length is 14 residues. Trimming removed 3 bases from V and 9 bases from J, with 17 bases in between. CDR3 bases: TGTGCCAGCAGCCACACCCTACCCCCGGGGAAAGCTTTCTTT. Amino acids: CASSHTLPPGKAFF.

This clone was counted between two and nine times. The CDR3 DNA follows: TGTGCCAGCAGCTTGAGGGGACTAATTCCCACCGAGCAGTACTTC. It yields the protein CASSLRGLIPTEQYF. V is TRBV5-8 and J is TRBJ2-7; 7 bases are shared with TRBD2. Germline CDR1 SGHTS, CDR2 YDEGEE. V dropped 1 base and J dropped 6; count of bases not matched to a gene: 10. This CDR3 is 15 amino acids long.

V is TRBV29-1 and J is TRBJ2-7; TRBD2 might be the D (5 bases). The CDR3 contains 12 residues. The germline V gene has CDR1 SQVTM and CDR2 ANQGSEA. V gave up 2 bases and J gave up 7 bases, with 12 bases separating them. In nucleotides, the CDR3 is TGCAGCGTTGAAAAGAGGGCTAGGGAGCAGTACTTC. Its protein product is CSVEKRAREQYF.

V is TRBV19 and J is TRBJ2-1, with TRBD2 matching over 10 bases. Germline lookup yields CDR1 LNHDA and CDR2 SQIVND (reference sequence). With 3 bases clipped from V and 8 bases from J, the junction kept 4 bases outside the gene matches. The CDR3 loop spans 14 amino acids. The CDR3 sequence is CASSITAGGHEQFF. CDR3 nucleotides: TGTGCCAGTAGTATTACAGCGGGGGGGCATGAGCAGTTCTTC.

V is TRBV27 and J is TRBJ2-7; TRBD1 is a possible D gene (5 bases). V lost 5 bases and J 2 bases, leaving 13 bases between the germline ends. The CDR3 covers 14 residues. Germline-derived CDR1 and CDR2 are MNHEY and SMNVEV (reference sequence). The CDR3 coding sequence is TGTGCCAGCAGTCGCTCGACAGTGGCCTACGAGCAGTACTTC. The encoded protein is CASSRSTVAYEQYF.

The chain has TRBV12-3 or TRBV12-4 and TRBJ1-1, with 12 positions matching TRBD1. This CDR3 has 13 amino acids. After removal of 6 bases from V and 9 bases from J, the junction contained 5 bases not matched to a gene. CDR3 amino acids: CASSLGDRGQAFF. The CDR3 DNA follows: TGTGCCAGCAGCCTAGGGGACAGGGGGCAAGCTTTCTTT.

The rearrangement uses TRBV12-3 or TRBV12-4 and TRBJ2-2; D gene ambiguous. The germline V and J ends were trimmed by 6 bases and 5 bases, with 10 bases remaining between them. There are 13 residues in the CDR3. The CDR3: CASSHQRTGELFF. CDR3 DNA sequence: TGTGCCAGCAGCCACCAACGGACCGGGGAGCTGTTTTTT.

This chain links TRBV7-2 with TRBJ2-3, with TRBD2 identical over 8 bases. The CDR3 spans 16 residues. From germline, CDR1 is SGHTA and CDR2 FQGNSA. Trimming cost V 5 bases and J 2 bases; bases outside gene matches: 9. CDR3 protein: CASSPGSGGTTDTQYF. CDR3 bases: TGTGCCAGCAGCCCTGGCAGCGGGGGAACCACAGATACGCAGTATTTT.

V gene TRBV19 combines with J gene TRBJ2-6; D not certain. Germline CDR1 is LNHDA and CDR2 is SQIVND (reference sequence). This CDR3 is 15 amino acids long. The V and J ends lost 2 bases and 2 bases respectively, with 7 bases between them. CDR3 DNA: TGTGCCAGTAGTATACGGGTGGCTGGGGCCAACGTCCTGACTTTC. This codes for CASSIRVAGANVLTF.

The genes are TRBV11-2 and TRBJ1-3; no clear D. The V gene's germline CDR1 is SGHAT and CDR2 FQNNGV. With 1 base removed from V and 4 bases from J, the gap between germline ends came to 11 bases. The CDR3 runs to 15 residues. The CDR3 spells CASSLGRVMGNTIYF. Here the CDR3 DNA reads TGTGCCAGCAGCTTAGGGCGGGTTATGGGAAACACCATATATTTT.

The chain uses TRBV21-1 and TRBJ1-3. TRBV21-1 is a recognized pseudogene. The CDR3 runs to 17 residues. In DNA, the CDR3 is TGTGCCAGCAGCAAAGCCCCCGGAGGGGGGGGAGGAAACACCATATATTTT. It yields the protein CASSKAPGGGGGNTIYF.

This clone appeared many times. V and J are TRBV28 and TRBJ1-1; 7 bases map to TRBD1. The CDR3 totals 12 residues. V gave up 6 bases and J gave up 8 bases; unmatched junction bases: 6. From germline, CDR1 is MDHEN and CDR2 SYDVKM. CDR3 amino acids: CASRLQTGEAFF. In DNA, the CDR3 is TGTGCCAGCAGGCTACAGACAGGGGAAGCTTTCTTT.

The rearrangement uses TRBV12-5 and TRBJ2-2; possibly TRBD1 for D (6 bases). The CDR3 contains 13 residues. Trimming removed 6 bases from V and 5 bases from J, with 10 bases in between. The germline V gene has CDR1 LGHNT and CDR2 FRNRAP. For the CDR3, the DNA is TGTGCTAGTGGCGCCGGGACAACCGGGGAGCTGTTTTTT. Protein product: CASGAGTTGELFF.

This clone was seen a few times. The chain links TRBV6-5 to TRBJ1-2; the match to TRBD1 covers 8 bases. Trimming cost V 8 bases and J 8 bases; bases outside gene matches: 13. This CDR3 spans 14 amino acids. Germline CDR1 is MNHEY and CDR2 is SVGAGI. In nucleotides, the CDR3 is TGTGCCAGCCAGGTTATGAAGGCAGGGGGCGGCTACACCTTC. As protein: CASQVMKAGGGYTF.

The chain employs TRBV19 and TRBJ2-1, with 12 bases identical to TRBD1. The CDR3 has 16 residues. Germline values: CDR1 LNHDA, CDR2 SQIVND (reference sequence). V gave up 5 bases and J gave up 6 bases; unmatched junction bases: 8. For the CDR3, the DNA is TGTGCCAGTAGTTGGTGGGGGACAGGGGGCCTCAATGAGCAGTTCTTC. Translation: CASSWWGTGGLNEQFF.